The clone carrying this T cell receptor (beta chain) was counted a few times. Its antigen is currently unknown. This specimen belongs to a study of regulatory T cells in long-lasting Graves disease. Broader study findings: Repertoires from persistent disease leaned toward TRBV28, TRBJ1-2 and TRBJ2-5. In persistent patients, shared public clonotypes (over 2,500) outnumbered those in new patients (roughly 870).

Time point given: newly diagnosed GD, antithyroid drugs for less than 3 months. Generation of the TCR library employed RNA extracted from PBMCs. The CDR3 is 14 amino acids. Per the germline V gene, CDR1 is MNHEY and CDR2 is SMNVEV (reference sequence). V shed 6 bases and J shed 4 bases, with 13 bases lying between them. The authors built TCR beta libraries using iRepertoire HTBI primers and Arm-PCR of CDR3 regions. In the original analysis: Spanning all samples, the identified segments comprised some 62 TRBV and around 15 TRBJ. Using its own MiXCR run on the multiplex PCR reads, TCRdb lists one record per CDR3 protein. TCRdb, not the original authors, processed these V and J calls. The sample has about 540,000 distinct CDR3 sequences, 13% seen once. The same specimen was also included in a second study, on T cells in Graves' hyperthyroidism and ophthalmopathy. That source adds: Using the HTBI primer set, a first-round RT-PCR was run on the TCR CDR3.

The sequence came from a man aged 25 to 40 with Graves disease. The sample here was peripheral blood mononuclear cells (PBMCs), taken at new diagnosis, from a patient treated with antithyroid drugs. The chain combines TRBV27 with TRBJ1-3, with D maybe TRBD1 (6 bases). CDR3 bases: TGTGCCAGCAGCCGTGTAGGGGGAGGAAACACCATATATTTT. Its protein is CASSRVGGGNTIYF.